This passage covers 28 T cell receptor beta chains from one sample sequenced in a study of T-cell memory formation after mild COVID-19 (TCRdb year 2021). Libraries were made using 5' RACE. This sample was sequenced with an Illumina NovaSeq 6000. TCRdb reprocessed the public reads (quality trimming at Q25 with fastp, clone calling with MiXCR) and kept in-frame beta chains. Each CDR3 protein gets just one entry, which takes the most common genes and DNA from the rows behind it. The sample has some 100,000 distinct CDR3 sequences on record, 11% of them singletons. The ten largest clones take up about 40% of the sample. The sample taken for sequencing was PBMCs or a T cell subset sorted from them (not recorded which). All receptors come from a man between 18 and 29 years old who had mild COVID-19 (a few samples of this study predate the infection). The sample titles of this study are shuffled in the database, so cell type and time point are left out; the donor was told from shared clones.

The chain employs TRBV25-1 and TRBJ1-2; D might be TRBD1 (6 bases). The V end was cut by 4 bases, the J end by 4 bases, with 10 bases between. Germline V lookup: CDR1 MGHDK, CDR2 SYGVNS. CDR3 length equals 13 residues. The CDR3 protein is CASSGGAGYGYTF. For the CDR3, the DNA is TGTGCCAGCAGTGGGGGGGCCGGCTATGGCTACACCTTC.

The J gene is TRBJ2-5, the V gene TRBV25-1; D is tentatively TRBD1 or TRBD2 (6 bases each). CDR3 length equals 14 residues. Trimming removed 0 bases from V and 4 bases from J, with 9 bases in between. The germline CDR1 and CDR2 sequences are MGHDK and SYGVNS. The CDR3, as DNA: TGTGCCAGCAGTGAATACGGGGGCTCAGAGACCCAGTACTTC. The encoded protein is CASSEYGGSETQYF.

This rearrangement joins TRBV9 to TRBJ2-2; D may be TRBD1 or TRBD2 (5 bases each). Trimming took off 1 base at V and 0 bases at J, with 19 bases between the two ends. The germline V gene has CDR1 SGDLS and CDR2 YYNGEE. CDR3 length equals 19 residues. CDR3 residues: CASSVSPSGTYANTGELFF. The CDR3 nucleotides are TGTGCCAGCAGCGTATCCCCGTCCGGGACGTATGCGAACACCGGGGAGCTGTTTTTT. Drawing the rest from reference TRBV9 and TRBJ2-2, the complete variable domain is DSGVTQTPKHLITATGQRVTLRCSPRSGDLSVYWYQQSLDQGLQFLIQYYNGEERAKGNILERFSAQQFPDLHSELNLSSLELGDSALYFCASSVSPSGTYANTGELFFGEGSRLTVL.

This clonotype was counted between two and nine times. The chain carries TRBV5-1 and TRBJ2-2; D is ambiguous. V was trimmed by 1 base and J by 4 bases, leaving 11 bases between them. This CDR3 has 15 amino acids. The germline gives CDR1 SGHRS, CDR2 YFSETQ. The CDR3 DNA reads TGCGCCAGCAGCTTGTCAATGGACCTCACCGGGGAGCTGTTTTTT. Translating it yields CASSLSMDLTGELFF.

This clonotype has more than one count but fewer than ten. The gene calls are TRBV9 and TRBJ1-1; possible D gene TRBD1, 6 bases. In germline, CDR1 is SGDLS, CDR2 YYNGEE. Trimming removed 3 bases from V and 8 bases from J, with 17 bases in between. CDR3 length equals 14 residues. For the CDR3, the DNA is TGTGCCAGCAGCGAACGCCGGGACACGGAAGAAGCTTTCTTT. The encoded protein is CASSERRDTEEAFF.

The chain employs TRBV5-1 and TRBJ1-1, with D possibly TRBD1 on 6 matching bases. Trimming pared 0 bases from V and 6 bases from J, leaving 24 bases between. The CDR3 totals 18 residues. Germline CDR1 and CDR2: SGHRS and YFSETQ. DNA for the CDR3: TGCGCCAGCAGCTTGGGGGGACAAAAAGTATTAGGACCGGCTGAAGCTTTCTTT. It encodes CASSLGGQKVLGPAEAFF.

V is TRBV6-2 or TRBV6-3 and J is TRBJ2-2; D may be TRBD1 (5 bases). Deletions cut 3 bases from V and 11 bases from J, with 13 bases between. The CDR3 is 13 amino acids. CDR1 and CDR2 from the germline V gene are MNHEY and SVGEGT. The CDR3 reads CASSYRQGLELFF. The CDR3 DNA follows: TGTGCCAGCAGTTATCGTCAGGGTTTAGAGCTGTTTTTT.

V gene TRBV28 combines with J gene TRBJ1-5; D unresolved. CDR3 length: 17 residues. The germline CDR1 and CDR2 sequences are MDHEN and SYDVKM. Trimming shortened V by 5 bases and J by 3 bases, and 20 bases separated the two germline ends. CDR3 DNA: TGTGCCAGCAGTACTCCGAGTAGATGGGATGACAATCAGCCCCAGCATTTT. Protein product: CASSTPSRWDDNQPQHF.

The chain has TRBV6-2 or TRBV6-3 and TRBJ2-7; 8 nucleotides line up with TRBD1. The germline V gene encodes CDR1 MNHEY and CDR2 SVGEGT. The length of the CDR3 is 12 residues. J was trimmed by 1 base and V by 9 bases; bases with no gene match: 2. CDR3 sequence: CASGQGSYEQYF. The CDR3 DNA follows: TGTGCCAGTGGACAGGGTTCCTACGAGCAGTACTTC.

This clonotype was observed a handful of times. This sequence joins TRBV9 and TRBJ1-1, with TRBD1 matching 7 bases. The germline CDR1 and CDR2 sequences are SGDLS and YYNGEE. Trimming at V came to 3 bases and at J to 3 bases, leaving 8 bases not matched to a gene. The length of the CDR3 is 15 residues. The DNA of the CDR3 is TGTGCCAGCAGCGGAAACAGGGGCTCGGACACTGAAGCTTTCTTT. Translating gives CASSGNRGSDTEAFF.

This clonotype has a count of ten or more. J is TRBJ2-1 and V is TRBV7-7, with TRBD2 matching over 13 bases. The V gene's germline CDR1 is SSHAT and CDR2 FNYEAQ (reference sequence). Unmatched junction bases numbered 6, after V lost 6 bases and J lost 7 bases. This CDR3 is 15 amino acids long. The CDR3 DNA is TGTGCCAGCAGTCCGGGGACTAGCGGGGCTAATGAGCAGTTCTTC. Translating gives CASSPGTSGANEQFF.

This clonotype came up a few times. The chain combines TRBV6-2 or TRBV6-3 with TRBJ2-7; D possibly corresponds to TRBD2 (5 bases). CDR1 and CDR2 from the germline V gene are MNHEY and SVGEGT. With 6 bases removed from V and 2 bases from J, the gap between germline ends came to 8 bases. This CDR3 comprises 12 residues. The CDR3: CASSPGAYEQYV. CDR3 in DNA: TGTGCCAGCAGCCCCGGGGCCTACGAGCAGTACGTC.

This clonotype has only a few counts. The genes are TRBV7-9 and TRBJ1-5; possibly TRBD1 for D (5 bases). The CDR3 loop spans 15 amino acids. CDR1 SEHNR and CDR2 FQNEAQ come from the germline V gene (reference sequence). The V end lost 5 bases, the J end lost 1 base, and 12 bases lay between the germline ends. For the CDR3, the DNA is TGTGCCAGCAGCCCGGGACGGCCAAGCAATCAGCCCCAGCATTTT. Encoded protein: CASSPGRPSNQPQHF.

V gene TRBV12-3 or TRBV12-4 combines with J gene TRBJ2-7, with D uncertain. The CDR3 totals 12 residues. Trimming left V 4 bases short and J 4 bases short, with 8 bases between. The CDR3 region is CASSSGLYEQYF. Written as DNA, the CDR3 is TGTGCCAGCAGTTCCGGGCTTTACGAGCAGTACTTC.

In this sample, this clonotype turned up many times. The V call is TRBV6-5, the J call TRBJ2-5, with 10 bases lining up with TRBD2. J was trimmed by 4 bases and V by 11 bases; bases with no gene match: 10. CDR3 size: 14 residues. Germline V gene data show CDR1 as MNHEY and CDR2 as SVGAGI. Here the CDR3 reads CASRRSGGGETQYF. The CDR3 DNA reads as TGTGCCTCCAGGAGGAGCGGGGGGGGAGAGACCCAGTACTTC.

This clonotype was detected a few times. CDR3 region: CASSTTGQGRTDTQYF. The CDR3 DNA reads as TGTGCCAGCAGCACAACGGGACAGGGCCGCACAGATACGCAGTATTTT. The rearrangement links TRBV13 to TRBJ2-3; 9 bases align to TRBD1. The CDR3 runs 16 residues. With 5 bases clipped from V and 1 base from J, the junction kept 7 bases outside the gene matches. Germline CDR1 reads PRHDT; CDR2 reads FYEKMQ (reference sequence).

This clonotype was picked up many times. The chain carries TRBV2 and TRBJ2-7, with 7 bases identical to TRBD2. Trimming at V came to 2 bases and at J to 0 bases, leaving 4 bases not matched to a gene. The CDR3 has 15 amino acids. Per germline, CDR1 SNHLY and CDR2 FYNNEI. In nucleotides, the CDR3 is TGTGCCAGCAGTGAATGGGGGGGGAGCTCCTACGAGCAGTACTTC. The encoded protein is CASSEWGGSSYEQYF.

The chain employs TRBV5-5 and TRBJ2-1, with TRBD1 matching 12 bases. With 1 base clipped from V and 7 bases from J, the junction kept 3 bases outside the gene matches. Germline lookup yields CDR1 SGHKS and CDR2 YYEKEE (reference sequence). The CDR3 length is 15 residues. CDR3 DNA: TGTGCCAGCAGCTTGAGGGACAGGGGGCTGAATGAGCAGTTCTTC. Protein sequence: CASSLRDRGLNEQFF.

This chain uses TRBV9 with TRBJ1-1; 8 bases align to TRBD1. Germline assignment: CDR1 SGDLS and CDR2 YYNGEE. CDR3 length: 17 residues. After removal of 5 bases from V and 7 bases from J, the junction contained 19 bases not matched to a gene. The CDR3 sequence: CASSPEGSGGQGLEAFF. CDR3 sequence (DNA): TGTGCCAGCAGTCCAGAGGGATCGGGAGGACAGGGCCTTGAAGCTTTCTTT. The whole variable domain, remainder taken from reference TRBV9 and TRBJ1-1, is DSGVTQTPKHLITATGQRVTLRCSPRSGDLSVYWYQQSLDQGLQFLIQYYNGEERAKGNILERFSAQQFPDLHSELNLSSLELGDSALYFCASSPEGSGGQGLEAFFGQGTRLTVV.

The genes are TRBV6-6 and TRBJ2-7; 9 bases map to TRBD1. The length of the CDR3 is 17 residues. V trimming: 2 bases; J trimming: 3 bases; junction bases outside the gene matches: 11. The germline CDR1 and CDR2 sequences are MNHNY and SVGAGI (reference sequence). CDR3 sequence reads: CASSYVPGTGKGYEQYV. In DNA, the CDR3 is TGTGCCAGCAGTTACGTCCCAGGGACAGGGAAAGGCTACGAGCAGTACGTC.

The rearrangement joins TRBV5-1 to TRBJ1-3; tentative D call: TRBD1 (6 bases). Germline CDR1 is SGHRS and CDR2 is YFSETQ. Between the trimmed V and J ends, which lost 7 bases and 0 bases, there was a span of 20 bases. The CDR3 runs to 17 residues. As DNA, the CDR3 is TGCGCCAGCGCTAGGACAGCCCTGGGGGACTCTGGAAACACCATATATTTT. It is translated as CASARTALGDSGNTIYF.

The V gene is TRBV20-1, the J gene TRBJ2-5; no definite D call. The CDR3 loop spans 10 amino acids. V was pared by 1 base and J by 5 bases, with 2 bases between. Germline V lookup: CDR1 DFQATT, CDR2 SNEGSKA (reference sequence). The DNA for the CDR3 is TGCAGTGCTAGAGGGGAGACCCAGTACTTC. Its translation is CSARGETQYF.

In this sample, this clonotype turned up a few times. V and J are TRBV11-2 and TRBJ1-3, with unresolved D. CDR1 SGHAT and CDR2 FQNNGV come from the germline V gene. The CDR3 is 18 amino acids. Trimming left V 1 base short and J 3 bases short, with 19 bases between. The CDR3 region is CASSLGRIVTELGNTIYF. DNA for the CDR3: TGTGCCAGCAGCTTAGGTCGGATCGTTACGGAGCTTGGAAACACCATATATTTT. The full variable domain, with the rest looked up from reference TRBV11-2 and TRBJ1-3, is EAGVAQSPRYKIIEKRQSVAFWCNPISGHATLYWYQQILGQGPKLLIQFQNNGVVDDSQLPKDRFSAERLKGVDSTLKIQPAKLEDSAVYLCASSLGRIVTELGNTIYFGEGSWLTVV.

CDR3: CAVKKFGANVLTF. Written as DNA, the CDR3 is TGTGCAGTTAAGAAGTTCGGGGCCAACGTCCTGACTTTC. V gene TRBV25-1 combines with J gene TRBJ2-6; no reliable D call. Germline assignment: CDR1 MGHDK and CDR2 SYGVNS. The CDR3 consists of 13 residues.

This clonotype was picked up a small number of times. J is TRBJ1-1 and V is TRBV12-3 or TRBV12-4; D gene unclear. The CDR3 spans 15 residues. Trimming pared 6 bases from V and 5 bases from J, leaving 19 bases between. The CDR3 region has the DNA TGTGCCAGCAGGGAGATTGGCAGGTCTCAAACTGAAGCTTTCTTT. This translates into CASREIGRSQTEAFF.

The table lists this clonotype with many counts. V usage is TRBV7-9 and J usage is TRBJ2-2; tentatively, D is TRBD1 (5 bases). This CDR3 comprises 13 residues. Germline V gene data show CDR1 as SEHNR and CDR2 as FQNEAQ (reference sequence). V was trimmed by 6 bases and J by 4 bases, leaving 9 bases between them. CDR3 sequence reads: CASRTGGTGELFF. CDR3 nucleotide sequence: TGTGCCAGCAGAACAGGTGGCACCGGGGAGCTGTTTTTT. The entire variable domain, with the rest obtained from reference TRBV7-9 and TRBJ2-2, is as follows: DTGVSQNPRHKITKRGQNVTFRCDPISEHNRLYWYRQTLGQGPEFLTYFQNEAQLEKSRLLSDRFSAERPKGSFSTLEIQRTEQGDSAMYLCASRTGGTGELFFGEGSRLTVL.

The DNA for the CDR3 is TGTGCCAGCAGGGACAGGGTAATACGGTACAATGAGCAGTTCTTC. It translates to CASRDRVIRYNEQFF. The chain has TRBV2 and TRBJ2-1; 8 bases map to TRBD1. The CDR3 runs to 15 residues. Germline lookup yields CDR1 SNHLY and CDR2 FYNNEI. V gave up 6 bases and J gave up 4 bases; unmatched junction bases: 8.

The DNA of the CDR3 is TGTGCCAGCAGCCCGTCGGGGGGCGGGGATACGCAGTATTTT. This codes for CASSPSGGGDTQYF. The chain is built from TRBV6-5 and TRBJ2-3; TRBD2 is a possible D gene (7 bases). CDR1 and CDR2 from the germline V gene are MNHEY and SVGAGI. The CDR3 is made up of 14 amino acids. The V end was cut by 6 bases, the J end by 6 bases, with 16 bases between.